The sequence of this T cell receptor beta chain was determined in a study of CD8+ T cells in alopecia areata. Sequencing relied on a cDNA template that was reverse transcribed from extracted RNA. Data came from immunoSEQ multiplex PCR; TCRdb stores just in-frame clones and leaves some out. The sample includes under 200,000 clones, around three fifths of them seen just once. Germline CDR1 SGHNT, CDR2 YYREEE (reference sequence). This CDR3 has 13 amino acids. V was cut by 0 bases and J by 7 bases, with 8 bases left in between. Overall study results and limits: Throughout tofacitinib, many expanded lesional clones continued to persist in scalp and blood.

This clone appeared once. Its cognate antigen is unknown. Noted treatment: oral pan-JAK inhibitor, 5-10 mg twice daily. The sample here was CD4+ T cells sorted from blood, taken at week 24, from a patient treated with tofacitinib. The origin of this receptor is a human donor with alopecia areata. V and J are TRBV5-4 and TRBJ2-1; D possibly corresponds to TRBD2 (5 bases). CDR3 region: CASSLGGENEQFF. The CDR3 DNA follows: TGTGCCAGCAGCTTGGGTGGGGAGAATGAGCAGTTCTTC.